By frequency in the sample, the clone carrying this T cell receptor beta chain is medium-sized. This sample was taken from a study of OX40 agonist ivuxolimab in advanced cancers. Study context: The dose-escalation group included hepatocellular carcinoma, melanoma, renal cell carcinoma and head and neck cancer.

Only in-frame clones appear in the TCRdb table, and some are missing; sequencing was by immunoSEQ multiplex PCR. The table includes about 26,000 clones, approximately 85% detected once. With V trimmed by 0 bases and J by 5 bases, 16 bases remained unmatched. CDR1 LNHDA and CDR2 SQIVND come from the germline V gene (reference sequence). The length of the CDR3 is 19 residues. The receptor was isolated from an adult with an advanced solid tumor such as melanoma, head and neck, liver or kidney cancer. The sequencing here drew on CD4+ or CD8+ T cells sorted from blood, taken in a trial of the OX40 agonist ivuxolimab. The chain links TRBV19 to TRBJ1-5; TRBD1 matches at 7 bases. This CDR3 is CASSIESPSVGGPDQPQHF. DNA of the CDR3: TGTGCCAGTAGTATAGAAAGCCCCTCGGTAGGGGGCCCCGATCAGCCCCAGCATTTT.